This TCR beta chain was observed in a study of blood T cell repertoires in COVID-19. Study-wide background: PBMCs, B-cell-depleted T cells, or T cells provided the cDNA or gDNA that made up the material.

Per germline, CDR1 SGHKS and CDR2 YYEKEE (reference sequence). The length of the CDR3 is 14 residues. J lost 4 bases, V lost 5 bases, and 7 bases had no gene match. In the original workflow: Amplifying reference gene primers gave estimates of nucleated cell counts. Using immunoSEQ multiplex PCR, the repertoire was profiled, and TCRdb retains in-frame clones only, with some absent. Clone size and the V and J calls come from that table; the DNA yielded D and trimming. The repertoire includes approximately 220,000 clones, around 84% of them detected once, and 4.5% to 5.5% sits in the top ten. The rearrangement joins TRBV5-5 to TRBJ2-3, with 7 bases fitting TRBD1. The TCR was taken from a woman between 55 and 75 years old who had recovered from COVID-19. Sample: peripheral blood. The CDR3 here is CASSYRQGSDTQYF. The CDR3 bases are TGTGCCAGCAGTTATAGACAGGGTTCAGATACGCAGTATTTT.